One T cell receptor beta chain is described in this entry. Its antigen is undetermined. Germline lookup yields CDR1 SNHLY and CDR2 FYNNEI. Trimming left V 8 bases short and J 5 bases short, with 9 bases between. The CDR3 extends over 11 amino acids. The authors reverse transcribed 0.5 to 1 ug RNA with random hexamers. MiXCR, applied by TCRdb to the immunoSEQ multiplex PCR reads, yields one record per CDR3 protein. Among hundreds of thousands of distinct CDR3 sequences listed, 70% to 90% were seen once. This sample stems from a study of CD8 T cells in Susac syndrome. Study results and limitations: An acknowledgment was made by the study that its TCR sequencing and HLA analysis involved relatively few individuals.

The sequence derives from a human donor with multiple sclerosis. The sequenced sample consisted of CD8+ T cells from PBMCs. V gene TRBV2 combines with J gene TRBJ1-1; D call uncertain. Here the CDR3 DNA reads TGTGCCAGCTACGCAAGGACTGAAGCTTTCTTT. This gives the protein CASYARTEAFF.